A selection of T cell receptor beta chains follows, all from one sample in a study of T cells in Graves' hyperthyroidism and ophthalmopathy. In TCRdb, the multiplex PCR reads were re-called with MiXCR into one record per CDR3 protein. The sample has about 210,000 distinct CDR3 sequences, about 15% seen once. Sequenced material: blood. All receptors derive from a man over 45 with Graves' hyperthyroidism. CDR3s leave out the opening cysteine and the closing phenylalanine or tryptophan. For some rows the clone size is stated as once, few or many, or as a class when expanded; others skip it.

TRBV2,14,-,ASSTPGQDLYNEQF
TRBV28,14,many,ASSPPEGANTGELF
TRBV7-9,13,many,ASSLLAVTAGELF
TRBV12-3/TRBV12-4,14,-,ASSLARLAGVETQY
TRBV12-3/TRBV12-4,14,many,ASSRTGTSGTDTQY
TRBV28,10,many,ASSLPAWEQY
TRBV11-3,12,many,ASSLEVGSYEQY
TRBV5-5,13,few,ASSLAAGEANEQF
TRBV12-3/TRBV12-4,14,many,ASSLMGTGLSYEQY
TRBV28,12,many,ASSLTGTPHEQF
TRBV12-3/TRBV12-4,15,many,ASTPTLGTGDNYGYT
TRBV20-1,12,few,SVPDINSNQPQH
TRBV13,11,many,ASSADNANEQF
TRBV5-1,10,many,ASSLEGDTQY
TRBV13,14,few,ASSPPGTGTYNEQF
TRBV11-2,12,many,ASSLVTGYNEQF
TRBV27,12,many,ASSFAGTHNEQF
TRBV5-1,12,-,ASSLVRGSTEAF